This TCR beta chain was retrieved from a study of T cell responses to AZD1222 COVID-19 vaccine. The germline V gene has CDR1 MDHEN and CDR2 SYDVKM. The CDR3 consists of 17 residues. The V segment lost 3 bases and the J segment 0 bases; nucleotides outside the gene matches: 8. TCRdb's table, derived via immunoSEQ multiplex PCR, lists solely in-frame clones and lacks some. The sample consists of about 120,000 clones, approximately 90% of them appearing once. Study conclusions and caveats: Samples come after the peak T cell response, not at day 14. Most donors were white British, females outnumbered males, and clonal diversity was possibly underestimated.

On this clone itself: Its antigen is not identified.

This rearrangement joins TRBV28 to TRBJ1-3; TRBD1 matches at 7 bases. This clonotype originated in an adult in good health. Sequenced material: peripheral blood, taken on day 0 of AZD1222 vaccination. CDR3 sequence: CASSFHGSGGSGNTIYF. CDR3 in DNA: TGTGCCAGCAGTTTCCATGGATCAGGGGGCTCTGGAAACACCATATATTTT.